Below are 19 T cell receptor beta chains sequenced from a single sample in a study of post-analysis software for immune sequencing data. Study-wide results and caveats: TRBV5-6, TRBV5-1 and TRBV20-1 were among 4 or 5 TRBV segments more frequent in patients than controls.

No antigen is known for these receptors. cDNA libraries of TCR beta carried unique molecular identifiers. TCRdb reprocessed the PCR reads with MiXCR, giving one entry per CDR3 protein. The sample lists 380,000 or so distinct CDR3 sequences, less than 40% seen once, with roughly 12% in the top ten. Source material: blood. Every receptor here comes from a girl between 5 and 17 years old with multiple sclerosis.

The gene calls are TRBV5-1 and TRBJ2-1; D ambiguous. The CDR3 runs 12 residues. Germline-derived CDR1 and CDR2 are SGHRS and YFSETQ. The ends were cut back, 2 bases at V and 6 bases at J, with 6 bases in the middle. CDR3 in DNA: TGCGCCAGCAGCTTTGACTTCAATGAGCAGTTCTTC. Protein: CASSFDFNEQFF.

The chain recombines TRBV10-3 with TRBJ2-7; 9 nucleotides agree with TRBD1. Germline CDR1 reads ENHRY; CDR2 reads SYGVKD. V gave up 11 bases and J gave up 5 bases; unmatched junction bases: 13. This CDR3 has 14 residues. The CDR3 DNA reads as TGTGCCGCGTCCCGGACAGGGGCAAGGAACGAGCAGTACTTC. This codes for CAASRTGARNEQYF.

The chain joins TRBV2 to TRBJ2-1, with D possibly being TRBD1 (6 bases). Trimming pared 4 bases from V and 4 bases from J, leaving 11 bases between. The CDR3 loop spans 14 amino acids. The germline V gene has CDR1 SNHLY and CDR2 FYNNEI. In DNA form, the CDR3 reads TGTGCCAGCAGTGGTGGGACACCTTACAATGAGCAGTTCTTC. It is translated as CASSGGTPYNEQFF.

The chain uses TRBV5-1 and TRBJ2-1, with 11 bases fitting TRBD2. Trimming cost V 4 bases and J 5 bases; bases outside gene matches: 8. Per germline, CDR1 SGHRS and CDR2 YFSETQ. The CDR3 extends over 16 amino acids. CDR3 protein: CASSPGLAVGHNEQFF. The CDR3 DNA sequence: TGCGCCAGCAGCCCGGGACTAGCGGTTGGTCACAATGAGCAGTTCTTC.

The genes are TRBV7-2 and TRBJ2-3; D is possibly TRBD1 or TRBD2 (5 bases each). Germline CDR1 is SGHTA and CDR2 is FQGNSA. V was clipped by 5 bases and J by 6 bases, with 12 bases between them. This CDR3 contains 13 residues. The DNA for the CDR3 is TGTGCCAGCAGCCCTCTCGGGGCCGATACGCAGTATTTT. Translation gives CASSPLGADTQYF.

As to this clonotype: The junction departs from the called germline gene at one end, perhaps through a read error. The V gene is TRBV7-9, the J gene TRBJ2-5; 8 bases line up with TRBD1. Germline CDR1 and CDR2: SEHNR and FQNEAQ (reference sequence). The length of the CDR3 is 16 residues. The CDR3 region is CASSLSGQGPQGTQYF. CDR3 nucleotide sequence: TGTGCCAGCAGCTTATCAGGACAGGGACCCCAAGGGACCCAGTACTTC.

V and J are TRBV14 and TRBJ1-2, with D unresolved. Looked up from germline, CDR1 is SGHDN and CDR2 is FVKESK. The CDR3 runs to 12 residues. The V and J ends lost 5 bases and 4 bases respectively, with 8 bases between them. CDR3 nucleotides: TGTGCCAGCAGCGGAGGGATCTATGGCTACACCTTC. Translated, it gives CASSGGIYGYTF.

The CDR3 reads CSARDPSGGTTGANVLTF. CDR3 sequence (DNA): TGCAGTGCTAGAGATCCTAGCGGGGGCACAACTGGGGCCAACGTCCTGACTTTC. The chain is built from TRBV20-1 and TRBJ2-6; 10 positions match TRBD2. The V gene's germline CDR1 is DFQATT and CDR2 SNEGSKA (reference sequence). This CDR3 is 18 amino acids long. V lost 0 bases, J lost 2 bases, and 7 bases stayed unmatched.

The table lists this clonotype with a few counts. This chain connects TRBV28 to TRBJ1-1; D unclear. CDR1 and CDR2 (germline): MDHEN, SYDVKM. The length of the CDR3 is 13 residues. Trimming pared 7 bases from V and 7 bases from J, leaving 16 bases between. Here the CDR3 DNA reads TGTGCCAGCAACTTACCGGACCGAGATGAAGCTTTCTTT. This sequence encodes CASNLPDRDEAFF.

This clonotype was observed a handful of times. The rearrangement links TRBV24-1 to TRBJ2-2; D not certain. CDR1 and CDR2 (germline): KGHDR, SFDVKD. V was trimmed by 5 bases and J by 4 bases, leaving 7 bases between them. This CDR3 has 13 residues. The CDR3 sequence: CATSGRATGELFF. CDR3 sequence (DNA): TGTGCCACCAGTGGACGGGCCACCGGGGAGCTGTTTTTT.

This clonotype was detected a few times. V and J are TRBV7-9 and TRBJ2-4, with 7 positions matching TRBD1. The CDR3 is 16 residues long. The junction had 2 bases not matched to a gene; V was cut back by 0 bases and J by 0 bases. Germline-derived CDR1 and CDR2 are SEHNR and FQNEAQ (reference sequence). Written as DNA, the CDR3 is TGTGCCAGCAGCTTAGCGGGACAGCTAGCCAAAAACATTCAGTACTTC. Amino acid sequence: CASSLAGQLAKNIQYF.

This clonotype was seen more than once but under ten times. The chain joins TRBV2 to TRBJ2-1, with 14 positions matching TRBD2. There are 17 residues in the CDR3. V was clipped by 4 bases and J by 5 bases; unmatched bases: 7. Germline V gene lookup returns CDR1 SNHLY and CDR2 FYNNEI. This CDR3 is CASSGLAGGAVNNEQFF. The CDR3 DNA reads as TGTGCCAGCAGTGGACTAGCGGGGGGGGCCGTTAACAATGAGCAGTTCTTC.

This clonotype has only a few counts. The chain employs TRBV7-2 and TRBJ2-6; D call uncertain. CDR1 is SGHTA and CDR2 is FQGNSA in the germline V gene. Deletions cut 1 base from V and 0 bases from J, with 4 bases between. The CDR3 has 15 residues. The CDR3 loop is CASSLVTSGANVLTF. The CDR3 DNA is TGTGCCAGCAGCTTAGTCACCTCTGGGGCCAACGTCCTGACTTTC.

This clonotype showed up just a few times. V and J are TRBV7-8 and TRBJ2-6; D may be TRBD2 (6 bases). Deletions cut 1 base from V and 3 bases from J, with 13 bases between. The CDR3 covers 17 residues. The germline CDR1 and CDR2 sequences are SGHVS and FQNEAQ. CDR3 sequence reads: CASSLDIGGFGANVLTF. The DNA of the CDR3 is TGTGCCAGCAGCTTAGATATCGGGGGATTTGGGGCCAACGTCCTGACTTTC. The full variable domain, in which reference TRBV7-8 and TRBJ2-6 provide the parts outside the CDR3, is GAGVSQSPRYKVAKRGQDVALRCDPISGHVSLFWYQQALGQGPEFLTYFQNEAQLDKSGLPSDRFFAERPEGSVSTLKIQRTQQEDSAVYLCASSLDIGGFGANVLTFGAGSRLTVL.

This chain uses TRBV12-3 or TRBV12-4 with TRBJ2-3; TRBD2 agrees at 15 bases. After removal of 6 bases from V and 6 bases from J, the junction contained 16 bases not matched to a gene. CDR3 length equals 19 residues. In DNA form, the CDR3 reads TGTGCCAGCAGCCCCTGGGACCGAGGGACTAGCGGGGGGTTGGATACGCAGTATTTT. Translating it yields CASSPWDRGTSGGLDTQYF.

The chain joins TRBV20-1 to TRBJ2-3; D remains ambiguous. CDR3 length equals 14 residues. CDR1 is DFQATT and CDR2 is SNEGSKA in the germline V gene (reference sequence). Trimming shortened V by 5 bases and J by 2 bases, and 14 bases separated the two germline ends. In DNA form, the CDR3 reads TGCAGTGCTCGCCGATCGGGTCCCACAGATACGCAGTATTTT. Translating gives CSARRSGPTDTQYF.

The chain links TRBV6-2 or TRBV6-3 to TRBJ2-3; TRBD2 matches 9 bases. Germline CDR1 is MNHEY and CDR2 is SVGEGT. The CDR3 spans 13 residues. Germline trimming cut 9 bases from V and 6 bases from J; bases unmatched to any gene: 7. DNA of the CDR3: TGTGCCAGTGGGACTAGCCTTGTTGATACGCAGTATTTT. Translation gives CASGTSLVDTQYF.

This clonotype was picked up a small number of times. V usage is TRBV7-9 and J usage is TRBJ2-1; D unresolved. The V end lost 5 bases, the J end lost 10 bases, and 9 bases lay between the germline ends. Germline CDR1 and CDR2: SEHNR and FQNEAQ (reference sequence). This CDR3 contains 11 residues. The CDR3 DNA reads as TGTGCCAGCAGCCCCCGGCAGGAGCAGTTCTTC. This gives the protein CASSPRQEQFF.

The chain employs TRBV5-1 and TRBJ1-5; D perhaps matches TRBD1 (5 bases). The V gene lost 3 bases and the J gene lost 0 bases, with 13 bases spanning the gap. Germline values: CDR1 SGHRS, CDR2 YFSETQ. The length of the CDR3 is 16 residues. CDR3 protein: CASSSGRSDSNQPQHF. Written as DNA, the CDR3 is TGCGCCAGCAGCTCGGGACGGTCCGATAGCAATCAGCCCCAGCATTTT.